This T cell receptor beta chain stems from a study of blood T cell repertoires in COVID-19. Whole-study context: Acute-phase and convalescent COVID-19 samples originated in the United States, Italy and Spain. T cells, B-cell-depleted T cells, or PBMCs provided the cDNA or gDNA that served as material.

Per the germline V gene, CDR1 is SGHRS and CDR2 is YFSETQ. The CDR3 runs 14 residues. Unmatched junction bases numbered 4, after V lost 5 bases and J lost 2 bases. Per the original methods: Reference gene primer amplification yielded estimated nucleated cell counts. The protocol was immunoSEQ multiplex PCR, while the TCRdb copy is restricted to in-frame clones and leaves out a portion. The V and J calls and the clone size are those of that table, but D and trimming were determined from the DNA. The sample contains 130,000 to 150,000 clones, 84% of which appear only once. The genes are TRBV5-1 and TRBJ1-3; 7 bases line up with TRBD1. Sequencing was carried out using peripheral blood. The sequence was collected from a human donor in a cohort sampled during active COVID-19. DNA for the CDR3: TGCGCCAGCAGTGAGACAGGGCCTGGAAACACCATATATTTT. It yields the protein CASSETGPGNTIYF.